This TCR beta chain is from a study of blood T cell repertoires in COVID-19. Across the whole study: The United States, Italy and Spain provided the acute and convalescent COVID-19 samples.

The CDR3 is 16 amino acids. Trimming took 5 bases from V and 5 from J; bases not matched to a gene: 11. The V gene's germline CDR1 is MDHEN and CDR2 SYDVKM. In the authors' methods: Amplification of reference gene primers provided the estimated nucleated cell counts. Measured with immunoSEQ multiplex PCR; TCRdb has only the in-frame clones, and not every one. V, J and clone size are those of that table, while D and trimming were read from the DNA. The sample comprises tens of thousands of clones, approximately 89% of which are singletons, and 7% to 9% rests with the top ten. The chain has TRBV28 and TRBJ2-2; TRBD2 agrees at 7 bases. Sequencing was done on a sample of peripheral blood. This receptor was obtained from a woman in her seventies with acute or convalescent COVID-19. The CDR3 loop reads CASSPEVGRETGELFF. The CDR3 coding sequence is TGTGCCAGCAGTCCCGAAGTAGGGAGGGAAACCGGGGAGCTGTTTTTT.